These T cell receptor beta chains were read from a single sample in a study of T cell responses to AZD1222 COVID-19 vaccine. Generated by immunoSEQ multiplex PCR, the TCRdb table keeps only in-frame clones and is missing some. The data show 130,000 or so clones, roughly 89% seen once. Sequenced material: peripheral blood, taken on day 0 of AZD1222 vaccination. The receptor set was obtained from an adult in good health. Each CDR3 is given without its conserved first and last residue.

cdr3_length	v_call	j_call	cdr3_aa
12	TRBV11-2	TRBJ1-3	ASSLDPGVSTIY
14	TRBV13	TRBJ2-3	ASSPRLAGNTDTQY
13	TRBV7-9	TRBJ2-3	ASSLGARSTDTQY
12	TRBV4-1	TRBJ2-7	ASSQDATGGEQY
12	TRBV4-3	TRBJ2-1	ASSQGSSDNEQF
13	TRBV5-1	TRBJ1-3	ASSATGGYGNTIY
11	TRBV30	TRBJ1-6	AWSLSGESPLH
12	TRBV5-4	TRBJ1-6	ASSLETGGGPLH
14	TRBV9	TRBJ2-1	ASSLEAGGQYNEQF
9	TRBV30	TRBJ2-7	AWSVRESQY
16	TRBV6-1	TRBJ2-5	ASSEAVRQSIAAETQY
13	TRBV19	TRBJ1-5	ASSPTWTGDQPQH
12	TRBV9	TRBJ2-7	ASQPTGRGHEQY
13	TRBV4-3	TRBJ1-2	ASSQEDTVSYGYT
11	TRBV5-5	TRBJ1-1	ASSWTVNTEAF
13	TRBV2	TRBJ1-5	ASSGGTGGNQPQH
12	TRBV5-8	TRBJ1-1	ASSLTAMNTEAF
11	TRBV7-7	TRBJ1-1	ASSSTENTEAF
13	TRBV18	TRBJ1-4	ASSPRDRLDEKLF
13	TRBV5-1	TRBJ1-6	ASSLQSGVGSPLH
13	TRBV18	TRBJ1-1	ASSPRQGLDTEAF
11	TRBV30	TRBJ1-2	AWSQNLYYGYT
10	TRBV3-1/TRBV3-2	TRBJ1-2	ASSQGQHGYT
10	TRBV10-2	TRBJ2-7	ASAAGGYEQY
12	TRBV7-9	TRBJ1-1	ASSLGGSYTEAF
14	TRBV5-1	TRBJ1-6	ASSLAGDGPYSPLH
13	TRBV5-8	TRBJ1-4	ASSLGTGAHEKLF
14	TRBV5-1	TRBJ1-1	ASSLGATGGSTEAF
16	TRBV21-1	TRBJ1-4	ASSKPRVGPGANEKLF
15	TRBV5-1	TRBJ1-6	ASSWTGLSSYNSPLH
13	TRBV6-1	TRBJ1-3	ASSESGGGGNTIY
12	TRBV5-4	TRBJ1-1	ASSLWTENTEAF
13	TRBV7-2	TRBJ1-2	ASSLAGGQGYGYT
12	TRBV5-6	TRBJ2-1	ASSLRTVNNEQF
13	TRBV3-1/TRBV3-2	TRBJ1-3	ASSQPRTVGNTIY
12	TRBV28	TRBJ1-3	ASRLGTVRNTIY
10	TRBV12-3/TRBV12-4	TRBJ1-2	ASRTGSYGYT
10	TRBV30	TRBJ1-2	AWSAKTGPTT
12	TRBV27	TRBJ1-5	ASSPGSNNQPQH
14	TRBV2	TRBJ2-5	ASSERVGVPQETQY
12	TRBV30	TRBJ2-3	AWSEGLDPDTQY
12	TRBV7-2	TRBJ2-7	ASSPGQESYEQY
14	TRBV14	TRBJ2-6	ASSLKGLEGANVLT
10	TRBV19	TRBJ2-1	ASSIQGNEQF
13	TRBV6-5	TRBJ2-2	ASRRRTANTGELF
12	TRBV5-1	TRBJ1-1	ASSLIAGDTEAF
12	TRBV18	TRBJ2-7	ASSPPSGPHQQY
11	TRBV27	TRBJ2-5	ASSLLAEETQY
11	TRBV12-3/TRBV12-4	TRBJ1-1	ASSPGENTEAF
10	TRBV30	TRBJ1-2	AGKEDDYGYT
13	TRBV6-5	TRBJ1-1	ASSYSFAARTEAF
12	TRBV3-1/TRBV3-2	TRBJ1-4	ASSPSGGNEKLF
11	TRBV14	TRBJ2-5	ASSQGRRGTQY
9	TRBV21-1	TRBJ1-4	ASRWLKGLF
10	TRBV11-2	TRBJ1-2	ASTQGSGGYT